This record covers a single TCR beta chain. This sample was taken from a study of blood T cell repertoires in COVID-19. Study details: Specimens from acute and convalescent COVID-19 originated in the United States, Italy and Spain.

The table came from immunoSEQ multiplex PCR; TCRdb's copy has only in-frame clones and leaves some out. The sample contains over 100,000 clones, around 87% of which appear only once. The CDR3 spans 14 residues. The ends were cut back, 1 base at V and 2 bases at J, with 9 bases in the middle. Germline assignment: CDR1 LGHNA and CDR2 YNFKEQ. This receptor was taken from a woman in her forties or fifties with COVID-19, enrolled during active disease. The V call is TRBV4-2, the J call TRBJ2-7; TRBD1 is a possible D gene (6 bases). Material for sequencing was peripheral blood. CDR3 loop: CASSQGSGAYEQYF. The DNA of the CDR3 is TGTGCCAGCAGCCAAGGTTCAGGGGCCTACGAGCAGTACTTC.